A single sample is the source of the 29 T cell receptor beta chains below, sequenced in a study of response to subunit inactivated influenza vaccine. One entry per CDR3 protein results from TCRdb running MiXCR on the RT-PCR reads. The sample shows 500,000 to 550,000 distinct CDR3 sequences, around a quarter of them seen only once. These data are also associated with another study on T cells expressing NK-cell markers. This second report adds: The cDNA for TCR beta came from 5'RACE template switching with UMIs.

Sequencing was performed on CD4+ T cells sorted from PBMCs, taken approximately 12 days after vaccination. The origin of the receptors is a middle-aged man who received an inactivated influenza vaccine.

The V and J genes are TRBV20-1 and TRBJ2-1; 13 nucleotides align to TRBD2. The CDR3 consists of 17 residues. Unmatched junction bases numbered 10, after V lost 1 base and J lost 7 bases. Germline CDR1 DFQATT, CDR2 SNEGSKA (reference sequence). Written as DNA, the CDR3 is TGCAGTGCTAGAGGTTTTACTAGCGGGGGGGTCGGGAATGAGCAGTTCTTC. Translated: CSARGFTSGGVGNEQFF.

The chain carries TRBV10-3 and TRBJ1-5, with TRBD1 as a possible D gene (5 bases). CDR1 ENHRY and CDR2 SYGVKD come from the germline V gene. The CDR3 sequence is 16 residues long. V lost 3 bases, J lost 1 base, and 13 bases lay in between. The CDR3 reads CAISDLGRGSNQPQHF. The CDR3 nucleotides are TGTGCCATCAGTGATTTGGGGAGGGGAAGCAATCAGCCCCAGCATTTT.

This clonotype has only one observation. This sequence joins TRBV20-1 and TRBJ2-7; the D is unclear. The germline V gene encodes CDR1 DFQATT and CDR2 SNEGSKA (reference sequence). The CDR3 runs to 13 residues. V was trimmed by 0 bases and J by 2 bases, leaving 8 bases between them. The DNA of the CDR3 is TGCAGTGCTAGAGATTTCCGAACCTACGAGCAGTACTTC. Its protein product is CSARDFRTYEQYF.

This clonotype has a handful of counts. The DNA of the CDR3 is TGTGCCAGCAGGAAAGGGGGCTCCTACAATGAGCAGTTCTTC. Translating it yields CASRKGGSYNEQFF. The chain recombines TRBV12-3 or TRBV12-4 with TRBJ2-1; maybe TRBD1 (6 bases). This CDR3 spans 14 amino acids. V was shortened by 6 bases and J by 0 bases, with 9 bases between the two germline ends.

This clonotype was counted ten times or more. The chain joins TRBV5-1 to TRBJ2-7; D remains ambiguous. This CDR3 has 14 amino acids. Germline CDR1 and CDR2: SGHRS and YFSETQ. V lost 0 bases and J 0 bases, leaving 7 bases between the germline ends. This CDR3 is CASSLESLSYEQYF. The CDR3 DNA follows: TGCGCCAGCAGCTTGGAATCCCTCTCCTACGAGCAGTACTTC.

The chain employs TRBV7-9 and TRBJ1-2, with D tentatively TRBD1 (6 bases). Trimming left V 5 bases short and J 5 bases short, with 15 bases between. This CDR3 region has 14 residues. Germline V gene sequence: CDR1 SEHNR, CDR2 FQNEAQ (reference sequence). The CDR3 DNA follows: TGTGCCAGCAGCCAGGATCCAGGGGCGTATGGCTACACCTTC. It codes for CASSQDPGAYGYTF.

The V call is TRBV5-6, the J call TRBJ2-4; TRBD1 aligns across 7 bases. The CDR3 is made up of 18 amino acids. Germline assignment: CDR1 SGHDT and CDR2 YYEEEE. V was pared by 0 bases and J by 0 bases, with 9 bases of the junction left unmatched. The DNA of the CDR3 is TGTGCCAGCAGCTTGGACACGACAGGGATCCTAGCCAAAAACATTCAGTACTTC. This codes for CASSLDTTGILAKNIQYF.

This clonotype came up a few times. The gene calls are TRBV20-1 and TRBJ1-1, with TRBD1 matching 7 bases. V was pared by 3 bases and J by 1 base, with 8 bases of the junction left unmatched. CDR1 DFQATT and CDR2 SNEGSKA come from the germline V gene (reference sequence). The CDR3 totals 15 residues. Here the CDR3 reads CSARRGGAGNTEAFF. In DNA form, the CDR3 reads TGCAGTGCTAGGAGAGGGGGCGCGGGGAACACTGAAGCTTTCTTT.

The chain carries TRBV12-3 or TRBV12-4 and TRBJ2-3; 8 bases agree with TRBD2. This CDR3 comprises 15 residues. With V trimmed by 5 bases and J by 1 base, 5 bases remained unmatched. CDR3 DNA sequence: TGTGCCAGCAGTCTACATAGCGGGGGCACAGATACGCAGTATTTT. It codes for CASSLHSGGTDTQYF.

This clonotype was counted a few times. The chain links TRBV20-1 to TRBJ2-7; TRBD1 agrees at 8 bases. The V gene end was trimmed by 3 bases and the J gene end by 2 bases; junction bases not matched to a gene: 9. Germline CDR1 reads DFQATT; CDR2 reads SNEGSKA (reference sequence). This CDR3 is 15 amino acids long. DNA for the CDR3: TGCAGTGCTAGTTGGACAGGGAGGTCGCCCTACGAGCAGTACTTC. It encodes CSASWTGRSPYEQYF.

This chain connects TRBV30 to TRBJ1-6; 9 nucleotides agree with TRBD1. Germline V gene data show CDR1 as GTSNPN and CDR2 as SVGIG (reference sequence). CDR3 size: 13 residues. V shed 3 bases and J 10 bases; nucleotides not matched to a gene: 4. CDR3 coding DNA: TGTGCCTGGAGGGGACAGGGACGATCACCCCTCCACTTT. Translated: CAWRGQGRSPLHF.

The CDR3 bases are TGTGCCAGCAGCTCAGGGGCCCCACCCTACGAGCAGTACTTC. This sequence encodes CASSSGAPPYEQYF. V gene TRBV7-3 combines with J gene TRBJ2-7; D possibly corresponds to TRBD1 (6 bases). CDR1 and CDR2 from the germline V gene are SGHTA and FQGTGA. The CDR3 loop spans 14 amino acids. The ends were cut back, 4 bases at V and 2 bases at J, with 12 bases in the middle. Filled out from reference TRBV7-3 and TRBJ2-7, the complete variable domain reads GAGVSQTPSNKVTEKGKYVELRCDPISGHTALYWYRQSLGQGPEFLIYFQGTGAADDSGLPNDRFFAVRPEGSVSTLKIQRTERGDSAVYLCASSSGAPPYEQYFGPGTRLTVT.

V gene TRBV9 combines with J gene TRBJ2-6, with unresolved D. CDR1 and CDR2 from the germline V gene are SGDLS and YYNGEE. The CDR3 loop spans 17 amino acids. V gave up 0 bases and J gave up 0 bases, with 10 bases separating them. Here the CDR3 DNA reads TGTGCCAGCAGCGTAGGTCTGCGAGACTCTGGGGCCAACGTCCTGACTTTC. Protein: CASSVGLRDSGANVLTF.

This clonotype has ten or more counts. In nucleotides, the CDR3 is TGTGCCAGCAGCTCACCGGGACTAGCGAATTACAATGAGCAGTTCTTC. Protein: CASSSPGLANYNEQFF. The chain is built from TRBV7-2 and TRBJ2-1, with TRBD2 matching 10 bases. The J segment lost 4 bases and the V segment lost 4 bases, leaving 7 bases of the junction unmatched. The germline V gene encodes CDR1 SGHTA and CDR2 FQGNSA. The CDR3 contains 16 residues.

This clonotype was counted a few times. The rearrangement joins TRBV20-1 to TRBJ2-4; TRBD2 agrees at 7 bases. Germline CDR1 is DFQATT and CDR2 is SNEGSKA (reference sequence). The length of the CDR3 is 18 residues. With V trimmed by 6 bases and J by 1 base, 18 bases remained unmatched. CDR3 bases: TGCAGTGCGATCCCGACTAGCTACAAGCCAGGGGCCAAAAACATTCAGTACTTC. Protein sequence: CSAIPTSYKPGAKNIQYF.

This clonotype was seen a few times. DNA of the CDR3: TGTGCCAGCAGTTACAGAATCGGACAGCTCAACACTGAAGCTTTCTTT. It translates to CASSYRIGQLNTEAFF. The chain links TRBV6-2 or TRBV6-3 to TRBJ1-1; D is perhaps TRBD1 (6 bases). With 2 bases removed from V and 2 bases from J, the gap between germline ends came to 15 bases. The CDR3 totals 16 residues. Germline lookup yields CDR1 MNHEY and CDR2 SVGEGT.

The chain is built from TRBV20-1 and TRBJ2-1; TRBD2 matches at 12 bases. CDR1 is DFQATT and CDR2 is SNEGSKA in the germline V gene (reference sequence). V trimming: 7 bases; J trimming: 7 bases; junction bases outside the gene matches: 11. The CDR3 is made up of 15 amino acids. The CDR3 region is CSVSFGLAGRNEQFF. The CDR3 bases are TGCAGTGTTAGTTTTGGACTAGCGGGGAGGAATGAGCAGTTCTTC.

This clonotype was seen only a few times. The chain links TRBV7-9 to TRBJ1-1; D perhaps matches TRBD1 (5 bases). V lost 3 bases and J lost 4, with 12 bases in between. This CDR3 is built from 14 residues. Germline CDR1 SEHNR, CDR2 FQNEAQ (reference sequence). DNA of the CDR3: TGTGCCAGCAGCTTTGGGGACTCCGCCACTGAAGCTTTCTTT. Translation gives CASSFGDSATEAFF. Drawing the rest from reference TRBV7-9 and TRBJ1-1, the complete variable domain is DTGVSQNPRHKITKRGQNVTFRCDPISEHNRLYWYRQTLGQGPEFLTYFQNEAQLEKSRLLSDRFSAERPKGSFSTLEIQRTEQGDSAMYLCASSFGDSATEAFFGQGTRLTVV.

The sample holds a few counts of this clonotype. J is TRBJ2-7 and V is TRBV6-2 or TRBV6-3; perhaps TRBD1 as D (6 bases). Germline CDR1 is MNHEY and CDR2 is SVGEGT. V lost 0 bases and J 5 bases, leaving 17 bases between the germline ends. This CDR3 comprises 16 residues. The CDR3, as DNA: TGTGCCAGCAGTTACTCGGTTGGGGGCAAACTCAACGAGCAGTACTTC. Its protein is CASSYSVGGKLNEQYF.

This sequence joins TRBV4-1 and TRBJ1-5; D is uncertain. This CDR3 is 15 amino acids long. From germline, CDR1 is MGHRA and CDR2 YSYEKL. V shed 1 base and J shed 8 bases, with 15 bases lying between them. The CDR3 protein is CASSQGRGREEPQHF. CDR3 coding DNA: TGCGCCAGCAGCCAAGGTCGGGGAAGGGAGGAGCCCCAGCATTTT.

The chain carries TRBV12-3 or TRBV12-4 and TRBJ2-7; the D gene could be TRBD1 or TRBD2 (5 bases each). V lost 6 bases to trimming and J lost 4 bases, with 13 bases between them. The CDR3 is made up of 13 amino acids. The CDR3 spells CASRGTREYEQYF. CDR3 in DNA: TGTGCCAGCAGAGGAACCAGGGAGTACGAGCAGTACTTC.

The gene calls are TRBV3-1 and TRBJ2-6; D is ambiguous. CDR3 length: 13 residues. The V gene's germline CDR1 is LGHDT and CDR2 YNNKEL (reference sequence). V dropped 0 bases and J dropped 8 bases, with 5 bases sitting between them. CDR3 loop: CASSQDPPNVLTF. CDR3 sequence (DNA): TGTGCCAGCAGCCAAGATCCGCCCAACGTCCTGACTTTC.

This clonotype appeared a few times. The gene calls are TRBV27 and TRBJ2-2; possibly TRBD2 for D (6 bases). The germline gives CDR1 MNHEY, CDR2 SMNVEV (reference sequence). Trimming removed 4 bases from V and 3 bases from J, with 12 bases in between. This CDR3 contains 15 residues. The CDR3 nucleotides read TGTGCCAGCAGTTGGACGGCGGGGTACACCGGGGAGCTGTTTTTT. Translating it yields CASSWTAGYTGELFF.

This clonotype was observed a few times. This sequence joins TRBV11-2 and TRBJ2-5, with 13 nucleotides matching TRBD2. V lost 3 bases and J lost 3; bases outside the gene matches: 4. This CDR3 comprises 16 residues. CDR1 and CDR2 from the germline V gene are SGHAT and FQNNGV. CDR3 nucleotide sequence: TGTGCCAGCAGCTTCCCGGGACTAGCGGGGAAAGAGACCCAGTACTTC. This encodes CASSFPGLAGKETQYF.

The chain is built from TRBV7-2 and TRBJ1-5, with D perhaps TRBD1 (6 bases). The CDR3 contains 16 residues. Germline lookup yields CDR1 SGHTA and CDR2 FQGNSA. Trimming cost V 2 bases and J 5 bases, with 16 bases left between them. The CDR3 region is CASSLYGTRVDQPQHF. CDR3 nucleotides: TGTGCCAGCAGCTTATACGGGACAAGAGTTGATCAGCCCCAGCATTTT.

This chain links TRBV28 with TRBJ2-5; 9 nucleotides line up with TRBD1. The CDR3 spans 20 residues. Trimming cost V 1 base and J 1 base; bases outside gene matches: 16. Germline values: CDR1 MDHEN, CDR2 SYDVKM. CDR3 coding DNA: TGTGCCAGCAGTTTATACTGGACAGGGGTGGAAGCGGGTCTCCAAGAGACCCAGTACTTC. As protein: CASSLYWTGVEAGLQETQYF.

The chain recombines TRBV20-1 with TRBJ2-7; a possible D gene is TRBD1 (5 bases). The CDR3 sequence is 14 residues long. The germline V gene has CDR1 DFQATT and CDR2 SNEGSKA (reference sequence). V dropped 0 bases and J dropped 0 bases, with 9 bases sitting between them. In DNA, the CDR3 is TGCAGTGCTAGAGATCAGGGAATCTCCTACGAGCAGTACTTC. This translates into CSARDQGISYEQYF.

The J gene is TRBJ2-1, the V gene TRBV6-2 or TRBV6-3; D ambiguous. Deletions cut 2 bases from V and 9 bases from J, with 14 bases between. This CDR3 has 14 amino acids. The germline gives CDR1 MNHEY, CDR2 SVGEGT. The CDR3 nucleotides read TGTGCCAGCAGTTACGGTTCTGGGTACGGTGAGCAGTTCTTC. It specifies CASSYGSGYGEQFF.

V is TRBV27 and J is TRBJ1-6; D uncertain. The CDR3 covers 17 residues. The V gene's germline CDR1 is MNHEY and CDR2 SMNVEV (reference sequence). Trimming stripped 6 bases from V and 4 bases from J, with 19 bases between. The CDR3 nucleotides read TGTGCCAGCAGCCGAATTTTATTGGGGAATTATAATTCACCCCTCCACTTT. Its protein is CASSRILLGNYNSPLHF.